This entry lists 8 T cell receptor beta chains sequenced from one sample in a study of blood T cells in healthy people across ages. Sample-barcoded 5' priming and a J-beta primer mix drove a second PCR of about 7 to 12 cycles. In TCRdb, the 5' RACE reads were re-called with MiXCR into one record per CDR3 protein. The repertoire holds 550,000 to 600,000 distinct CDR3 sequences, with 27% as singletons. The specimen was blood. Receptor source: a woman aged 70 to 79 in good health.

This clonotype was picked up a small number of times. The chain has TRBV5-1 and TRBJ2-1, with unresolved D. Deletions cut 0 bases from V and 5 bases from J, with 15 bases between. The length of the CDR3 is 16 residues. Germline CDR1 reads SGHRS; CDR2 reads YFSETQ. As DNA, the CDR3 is TGCGCCAGCAGCTTGGTGGTCTCAACCATAAACAATGAGCAGTTCTTC. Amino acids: CASSLVVSTINNEQFF.

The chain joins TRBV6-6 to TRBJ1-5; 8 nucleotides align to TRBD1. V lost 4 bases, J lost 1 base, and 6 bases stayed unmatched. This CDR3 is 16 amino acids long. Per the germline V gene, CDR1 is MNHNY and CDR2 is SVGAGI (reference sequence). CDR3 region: CASSFSRGPSNQPQHF. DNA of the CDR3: TGTGCCAGCAGTTTCTCCAGGGGGCCGAGCAATCAGCCCCAGCATTTT.

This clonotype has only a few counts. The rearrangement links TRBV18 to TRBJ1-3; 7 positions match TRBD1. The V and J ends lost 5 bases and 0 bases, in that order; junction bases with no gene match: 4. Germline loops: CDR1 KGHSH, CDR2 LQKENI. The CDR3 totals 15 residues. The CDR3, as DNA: TGTGCCAGCTCATGGGACAGAGCCTCTGGAAACACCATATATTTT. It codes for CASSWDRASGNTIYF.

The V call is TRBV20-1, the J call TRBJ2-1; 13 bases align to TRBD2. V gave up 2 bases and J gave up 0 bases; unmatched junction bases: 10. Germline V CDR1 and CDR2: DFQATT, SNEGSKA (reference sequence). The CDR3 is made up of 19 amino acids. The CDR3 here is CSARRTSGGRGSSYNEQFF. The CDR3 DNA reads TGCAGTGCTAGACGGACTAGCGGGGGCCGGGGGAGCTCCTACAATGAGCAGTTCTTC.

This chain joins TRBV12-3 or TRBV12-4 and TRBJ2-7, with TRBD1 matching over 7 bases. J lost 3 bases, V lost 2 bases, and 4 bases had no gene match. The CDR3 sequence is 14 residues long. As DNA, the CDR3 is TGTGCCAGCAGTTTAACCGGGACAGACTACGAGCAGTACTTC. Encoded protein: CASSLTGTDYEQYF.

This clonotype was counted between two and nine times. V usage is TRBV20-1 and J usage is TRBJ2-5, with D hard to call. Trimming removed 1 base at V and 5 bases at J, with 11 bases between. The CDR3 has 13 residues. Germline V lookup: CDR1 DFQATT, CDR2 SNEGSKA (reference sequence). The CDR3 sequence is CSARGVPRETQYF. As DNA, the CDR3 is TGCAGTGCTAGAGGGGTCCCCCGGGAGACCCAGTACTTC.

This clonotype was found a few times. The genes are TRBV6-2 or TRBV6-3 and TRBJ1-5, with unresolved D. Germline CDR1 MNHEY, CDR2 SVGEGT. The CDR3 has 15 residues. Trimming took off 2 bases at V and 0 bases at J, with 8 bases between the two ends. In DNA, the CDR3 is TGTGCCAGCAGTTACGCCGTGTATAGCAATCAGCCCCAGCATTTT. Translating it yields CASSYAVYSNQPQHF.

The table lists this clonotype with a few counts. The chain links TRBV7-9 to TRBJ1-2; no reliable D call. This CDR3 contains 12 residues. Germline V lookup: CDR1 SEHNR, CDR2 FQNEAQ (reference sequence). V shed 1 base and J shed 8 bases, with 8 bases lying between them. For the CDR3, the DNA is TGTGCCAGCAGCTTAGGGAACAGAGGCTACACCTTC. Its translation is CASSLGNRGYTF.